Listed here are 10 T cell receptor beta chains from one sample, sequenced in a study of response to subunit inactivated influenza vaccine. TCRdb reprocessed the RT-PCR reads via MiXCR and lists one record per CDR3 protein. The table lists approximately 530,000 distinct CDR3 sequences, under 8.5% of them singletons. Sequencing was performed on PBMCs from blood, taken less than 25 months after vaccination. Receptors were obtained from a man between 50 and 69 years old who received an inactivated influenza vaccine.

This clonotype has just a few counts. The rearrangement links TRBV25-1 to TRBJ2-1; 8 nucleotides agree with TRBD1. Germline lookup yields CDR1 MGHDK and CDR2 SYGVNS. The CDR3 runs 16 residues. J gave up 8 bases and V 3 bases, and 12 bases lay outside the gene matches. Here the CDR3 DNA reads TGTGCCAGCAGTGATTCGGGACAGGCGAATATCGATGAGCAGTTCTTC. Its protein is CASSDSGQANIDEQFF.

This clonotype was counted only a few times. The V and J genes are TRBV20-1 and TRBJ2-1; a possible D gene is TRBD1 (6 bases). V lost 1 base and J 12 bases, leaving 16 bases between the germline ends. The germline CDR1 and CDR2 sequences are DFQATT and SNEGSKA (reference sequence). This CDR3 region has 13 residues. The DNA for the CDR3 is TGCAGTGCTAGAGGACAGGCAGCAGGTGGGCAGTTCTTC. This translates into CSARGQAAGGQFF.

The V gene is TRBV2, the J gene TRBJ2-7, with TRBD1 matching over 7 bases. The CDR3 contains 13 residues. The germline V gene has CDR1 SNHLY and CDR2 FYNNEI. With 11 bases clipped from V and 6 bases from J, the junction kept 13 bases outside the gene matches. This CDR3 is CAGRSAGGSEQYF. The CDR3 DNA reads TGTGCCGGACGAAGTGCAGGGGGTTCCGAGCAGTACTTC.

The chain joins TRBV29-1 to TRBJ2-1; D assignment may be TRBD1 or TRBD2 (5 bases each). Trimming stripped 6 bases from V and 7 bases from J, with 25 bases between. The CDR3 sequence is 16 residues long. Germline loops: CDR1 SQVTM, CDR2 ANQGSEA. The CDR3 region has the DNA TGCAGCGTCCCCGCCTTAAGCCGGGGCCGACGGAATGAGCAGTTCTTC. It translates to CSVPALSRGRRNEQFF.

The chain has TRBV16 and TRBJ2-7; perhaps D is TRBD1 or TRBD2 (5 bases each). This CDR3 region has 16 residues. Germline V gene lookup returns CDR1 KGHSY and CDR2 FQNENV. The V gene lost 3 bases and the J gene lost 1 base, with 16 bases spanning the gap. The chain's CDR3 is CASSHRGKRVSYEQYF. The CDR3 DNA follows: TGTGCCAGCAGCCACCGGGGCAAGAGGGTGTCCTACGAGCAGTACTTC.

This clonotype was counted a few times. The CDR3: CASSFLQGGAEQFF. CDR3 coding DNA: TGTGCCAGCAGTTTTTTACAGGGGGGAGCTGAGCAGTTCTTC. The rearrangement joins TRBV12-3 or TRBV12-4 to TRBJ2-1, with TRBD1 matching over 8 bases. The CDR3 is 14 amino acids. Unmatched junction bases numbered 7, after V lost 3 bases and J lost 9 bases.

At least ten counts were recorded for this clonotype. The CDR3 DNA is TGTGCCAGCAGTGTACATCAGGGTGGGAATCAGCCCCAGCATTTT. Translating it yields CASSVHQGGNQPQHF. V and J are TRBV12-3 or TRBV12-4 and TRBJ1-5; the D gene is possibly TRBD1 (5 bases). The length of the CDR3 is 15 residues. Trimming shortened V by 5 bases and J by 4 bases, and 15 bases separated the two germline ends.

The table lists this clonotype with many counts. The chain joins TRBV13 to TRBJ1-2, with D unresolved. Deletions cut 2 bases from V and 3 bases from J, with 16 bases between. The length of the CDR3 is 16 residues. Per germline, CDR1 PRHDT and CDR2 FYEKMQ (reference sequence). The CDR3 here is CASSLFGQEMYYGYTF. The CDR3 region has the DNA TGTGCCAGCAGCTTATTTGGCCAAGAAATGTACTATGGCTACACCTTC.

In this sample, this clonotype turned up a few times. The CDR3 here is CASSSARAGNTEAFF. In DNA form, the CDR3 reads TGTGCCAGCAGTTCGGCGAGGGCAGGGAACACTGAAGCTTTCTTT. V usage is TRBV12-3 or TRBV12-4 and J usage is TRBJ1-1; no clear D. The V gene lost 4 bases and the J gene lost 1 base, with 13 bases spanning the gap. CDR3 length: 15 residues.

This clonotype was detected a few times. The CDR3 loop reads CASSLQRAGADTQYF. The DNA for the CDR3 is TGTGCCAGCAGCTTGCAGCGGGCGGGCGCAGATACGCAGTATTTT. V gene TRBV5-5 combines with J gene TRBJ2-3, with D tentatively TRBD2 (6 bases). Germline V gene data show CDR1 as SGHKS and CDR2 as YYEKEE (reference sequence). There are 15 residues in the CDR3. V lost 1 base and J 4 bases, leaving 13 bases between the germline ends.